The 11 T cell receptor beta chains in this list originate from one sample, sequenced in a study of graft-versus-host responses after intestinal transplantation. These receptors have no known antigen. The protocol was immunoSEQ multiplex PCR, while the TCRdb copy is restricted to in-frame clones and leaves out a portion. The sample consists of 75,000 to 95,000 clones, around 93% of them appearing once. Sequenced here: unstimulated CD8+ T cells sorted from spleen or lymph node cells, sampled before intestinal transplant. Receptors originate from a human donor who received an intestinal transplant.

The V and J genes are TRBV4-3 and TRBJ2-3, with D maybe TRBD2 (6 bases). Trimming removed 5 bases at V and 3 bases at J, with 18 bases between. The germline gives CDR1 LGHNA, CDR2 YSLEER. This CDR3 is built from 16 residues. The CDR3 DNA is TGCGCCAGCAGCGCTTCTAGCGCTGGCTTAACAGATACGCAGTATTTT. Its protein is CASSASSAGLTDTQYF.

V is TRBV6-1 and J is TRBJ2-7; TRBD1 aligns across 9 bases. J was trimmed by 5 bases and V by 6 bases; bases with no gene match: 5. Germline CDR1 and CDR2: MNHNS and SASEGT. The CDR3 has 13 residues. CDR3 DNA: TGTGCCAGCAGACGGGGACAGGGAAACGAGCAGTACTTC. Translation: CASRRGQGNEQYF.

V is TRBV5-5 and J is TRBJ2-7; TRBD2 matches at 12 bases. The CDR3 is 16 amino acids. V gave up 0 bases and J gave up 4 bases; unmatched junction bases: 5. Germline V gene lookup returns CDR1 SGHKS and CDR2 YYEKEE (reference sequence). The CDR3 loop reads CASSLGLAGVSYEQYF. The CDR3 coding sequence is TGTGCCAGCAGCTTGGGACTAGCGGGGGTTTCGTACGAGCAGTACTTC.

V and J are TRBV4-3 and TRBJ1-3; the D gene is possibly TRBD1 (6 bases). Deletions cut 1 base from V and 2 bases from J, with 12 bases between. There are 16 residues in the CDR3. Per germline, CDR1 LGHNA and CDR2 YSLEER. This chain's CDR3 is CASSQGGGLAGNTIYF. The CDR3 bases are TGCGCCAGCAGCCAAGGGGGGGGCCTAGCTGGAAACACCATATATTTT.

V gene TRBV7-8 combines with J gene TRBJ2-3; 9 bases match TRBD2. Germline trimming cut 3 bases from V and 0 bases from J; bases unmatched to any gene: 13. The CDR3 runs 19 residues. Germline CDR1 reads SGHVS; CDR2 reads FQNEAQ. The CDR3: CASSFDAGGRRDSTDTQYF. As DNA, the CDR3 is TGTGCCAGCAGCTTCGATGCGGGGGGGAGACGGGATAGCACAGATACGCAGTATTTT.

This clone was detected a few times. This chain links TRBV5-6 with TRBJ1-1; D is perhaps TRBD1 (5 bases). This CDR3 is 12 amino acids long. The germline V gene encodes CDR1 SGHDT and CDR2 YYEEEE. Between the trimmed V and J ends, which lost 4 bases and 5 bases, there was a span of 9 bases. The CDR3 reads CASSRGGTEAFF. The CDR3 region has the DNA TGTGCCAGCAGCAGGGGTGGGACTGAAGCTTTCTTT.

V gene TRBV19 combines with J gene TRBJ1-1; unclear D gene. In germline, CDR1 is LNHDA, CDR2 SQIVND (reference sequence). V was shortened by 5 bases and J by 2 bases, with 12 bases between the two germline ends. The CDR3 loop spans 14 amino acids. The CDR3 region is CASSLWTGNTEAFF. As DNA, the CDR3 is TGTGCCAGTAGTCTATGGACGGGAAACACTGAAGCTTTCTTT.

The chain is built from TRBV19 and TRBJ1-2, with D tentatively TRBD1 (5 bases). V lost 6 bases and J lost 5, with 16 bases in between. Germline lookup yields CDR1 LNHDA and CDR2 SQIVND (reference sequence). There are 14 residues in the CDR3. For the CDR3, the DNA is TGTGCCAGTAGCCGAAGACAGAAACAATATGGCTACACCTTC. This sequence encodes CASSRRQKQYGYTF.

The chain couples TRBV10-3 to TRBJ2-2, with 7 bases identical to TRBD1. The CDR3 length is 17 residues. Germline trimming cut 0 bases from V and 0 bases from J; bases unmatched to any gene: 4. Germline CDR1 and CDR2: ENHRY and SYGVKD. The CDR3: CAISESATGTNTGELFF. Written as DNA, the CDR3 is TGTGCCATCAGTGAGTCGGCGACAGGGACGAACACCGGGGAGCTGTTTTTT.

This sequence joins TRBV19 and TRBJ2-5; TRBD1 matches at 8 bases. J gave up 4 bases and V 1 base, and 8 bases lay outside the gene matches. The CDR3 runs 16 residues. Germline V gene data show CDR1 as LNHDA and CDR2 as SQIVND (reference sequence). The chain's CDR3 is CASSIAGTGVRETQYF. CDR3 nucleotides: TGTGCCAGTAGTATAGCCGGGACAGGCGTTCGAGAGACCCAGTACTTC. The variable domain in full, completed from reference TRBV19 and TRBJ2-5, reads DGGITQSPKYLFRKEGQNVTLSCEQNLNHDAMYWYRQDPGQGLRLIYYSQIVNDFQKGDIAEGYSVSREKKESFPLTVTSAQKNPTAFYLCASSIAGTGVRETQYFGPGTRLLVL.

The CDR3 region is CASSFTGTGGSTDTQYF. The CDR3 region has the DNA TGTGCCAGCAGCTTTACGGGGACGGGGGGTTCCACAGATACGCAGTATTTT. The V and J genes are TRBV11-2 and TRBJ2-3, with 7 bases identical to TRBD2. The CDR3 spans 17 residues. The V segment lost 3 bases and the J segment 2 bases; nucleotides outside the gene matches: 11. Germline assignment: CDR1 SGHAT and CDR2 FQNNGV.